A single sample is the source of the 15 T cell receptor beta chains below, sequenced in a study of shared clonotypes between healthy human individuals. Naive CD8 cells lacked CD45RO, underwent positive selection for CCR7 and left out terminally differentiated effector memory CD45RA+ cells. Repertoires were generated with immunoSEQ multiplex PCR, while TCRdb's copy carries only in-frame clones and drops some. The sample has around 2,000,000 clones; about 92% are singletons. What was sequenced was naive CD8+ T cells from PBMCs. These TCRs come from a man aged 18 to 35 in good health. Some clones in this sample may be carry-over from other donors' samples.

V and J are TRBV5-1 and TRBJ2-7; 8 bases align to TRBD1. Germline V gene data show CDR1 as SGHRS and CDR2 as YFSETQ. The V and J ends lost 2 bases and 4 bases, in that order; junction bases with no gene match: 8. CDR3 length: 15 residues. The CDR3 DNA reads as TGCGCCAGCAGCTTAACCGGGACAGGAAGGTACGAGCAGTACTTC. Translated: CASSLTGTGRYEQYF.

In its sample, this clone was seen once. The V call is TRBV6-5, the J call TRBJ1-3, with unresolved D. V lost 5 bases and J lost 0, with 8 bases in between. The germline CDR1 and CDR2 sequences are MNHEY and SVGAGI. The CDR3 consists of 14 residues. The CDR3 here is CASSDTYSGNTIYF. The CDR3 coding sequence is TGTGCCAGCAGTGACACTTACTCTGGAAACACCATATATTTT.

This chain links TRBV7-6 with TRBJ1-2; unclear D gene. The CDR3 length is 13 residues. Germline CDR1 and CDR2: SGHVS and FNYEAQ. With 6 bases removed from V and 6 bases from J, the gap between germline ends came to 14 bases. The chain's CDR3 is CASSYQRGHGYTF. The CDR3 DNA sequence: TGTGCCAGCAGTTATCAAAGAGGGCATGGCTACACCTTC.

The J gene is TRBJ1-1, the V gene TRBV7-6; TRBD1 aligns across 7 bases. CDR1 is SGHVS, CDR2 FNYEAQ, per germline. There are 15 residues in the CDR3. Unmatched junction bases numbered 8, after V lost 6 bases and J lost 1 base. CDR3 coding DNA: TGTGCCAGCAGTCAATTACAGGGGACGAACACTGAAGCTTTCTTT. This codes for CASSQLQGTNTEAFF.

The rearrangement joins TRBV11-2 to TRBJ2-7, with a weak D call TRBD2 (6 bases). The CDR3 contains 12 residues. Germline loops: CDR1 SGHAT, CDR2 FQNNGV. The V gene lost 4 bases and the J gene lost 5 bases, with 9 bases spanning the gap. The CDR3 DNA follows: TGTGCCAGCAGCTACGGGGAGGACGAGCAGTACTTC. Translation: CASSYGEDEQYF.

This clone turned up a few times. V is TRBV25-1 and J is TRBJ1-2; D not certain. Trimming shortened V by 2 bases and J by 8 bases, and 6 bases separated the two germline ends. The CDR3 spans 11 residues. CDR1 is MGHDK, CDR2 SYGVNS, per germline. CDR3 region: CASSEGLGYTF. DNA for the CDR3: TGTGCCAGCAGTGAAGGGTTGGGCTACACCTTC.

The CDR3 sequence: CASSPDPRETQYF. CDR3 nucleotides: TGTGCCAGCAGTCCCGATCCACGAGAGACCCAGTACTTC. J is TRBJ2-5 and V is TRBV27; D gene ambiguous. Germline CDR1 MNHEY, CDR2 SMNVEV (reference sequence). The CDR3 covers 13 residues. V was cut by 5 bases and J by 4 bases, with 11 bases left in between.

This clone was seen just once. The chain links TRBV6-1 to TRBJ2-1; TRBD2 matches at 10 bases. The CDR3 extends over 14 amino acids. Per germline, CDR1 MNHNS and CDR2 SASEGT. J lost 5 bases, V lost 2 bases, and 0 bases had no gene match. In nucleotides, the CDR3 is TGTGCCAGCAGTGAACTAGCGGGAGACAATGAGCAGTTCTTC. Amino acids: CASSELAGDNEQFF.

This chain connects TRBV27 to TRBJ1-5; weak D call: TRBD1 (6 bases). This CDR3 has 14 amino acids. The V end lost 2 bases, the J end lost 6 bases, and 11 bases lay between the germline ends. CDR1 and CDR2 from the germline V gene are MNHEY and SMNVEV (reference sequence). CDR3 DNA: TGTGCCAGCAGTTTAAGGGGGGGCAGTCAGCCCCAGCATTTT. Its translation is CASSLRGGSQPQHF.

The chain employs TRBV7-9 and TRBJ2-7, with a weak D call TRBD1 (5 bases). The CDR3 is made up of 17 amino acids. V gave up 1 base and J gave up 0 bases, with 16 bases separating them. Germline CDR1 reads SEHNR; CDR2 reads FQNEAQ (reference sequence). As DNA, the CDR3 is TGTGCCAGCAGCTTAGGCCTAAGACAGAGGAGCTCCTACGAGCAGTACTTC. Translating gives CASSLGLRQRSSYEQYF.

The chain carries TRBV27 and TRBJ2-3; tentatively, D is TRBD1 (5 bases). Per germline, CDR1 MNHEY and CDR2 SMNVEV (reference sequence). CDR3 length equals 16 residues. Between the trimmed V and J ends, which lost 1 base and 0 bases, there was a span of 11 bases. The CDR3 sequence: CASSLWGGSSTDTQYF. The CDR3 bases are TGTGCCAGCAGTTTATGGGGCGGTTCTAGCACAGATACGCAGTATTTT.

This chain uses TRBV7-6 with TRBJ2-2; 14 bases fit TRBD2. V lost 5 bases to trimming and J lost 1 base; unmatched junction nucleotides: 9. The CDR3 extends over 19 amino acids. Looked up from germline, CDR1 is SGHVS and CDR2 is FNYEAQ. CDR3 residues: CASSVPGLAGVLNTGELFF. The CDR3 DNA reads TGTGCCAGCAGCGTACCGGGACTAGCGGGAGTTTTGAACACCGGGGAGCTGTTTTTT.

This chain joins TRBV9 and TRBJ2-7; TRBD2 matches 7 bases. This CDR3 has 14 residues. V lost 3 bases to trimming and J lost 5 bases; unmatched junction nucleotides: 8. CDR1 is SGDLS, CDR2 YYNGEE, per germline. The CDR3 here is CASSGGGSHHEQYF. The CDR3 region has the DNA TGTGCCAGCAGCGGGGGCGGGAGCCACCACGAGCAGTACTTC. Combining the CDR3 with reference TRBV9 and TRBJ2-7 gives the whole variable domain DSGVTQTPKHLITATGQRVTLRCSPRSGDLSVYWYQQSLDQGLQFLIQYYNGEERAKGNILERFSAQQFPDLHSELNLSSLELGDSALYFCASSGGGSHHEQYFGPGTRLTVT.

The chain has TRBV2 and TRBJ2-2; no definite D call. The CDR3 sequence is 11 residues long. The germline CDR1 and CDR2 sequences are SNHLY and FYNNEI. V dropped 6 bases and J dropped 10 bases, with 9 bases sitting between them. Written as DNA, the CDR3 is TGTGCCAGCAGGACGGCCCCGGAGCTGTTTTTT. Translation gives CASRTAPELFF.

This sequence joins TRBV27 and TRBJ2-7; 9 nucleotides agree with TRBD2. CDR1 and CDR2 from the germline V gene are MNHEY and SMNVEV (reference sequence). The junction had 2 bases not matched to a gene; V was cut back by 5 bases and J by 6 bases. The CDR3 loop spans 12 amino acids. The CDR3 nucleotides read TGTGCCAGCAGTCCGGGACTAGCCGAGCAGTACTTC. This gives the protein CASSPGLAEQYF.